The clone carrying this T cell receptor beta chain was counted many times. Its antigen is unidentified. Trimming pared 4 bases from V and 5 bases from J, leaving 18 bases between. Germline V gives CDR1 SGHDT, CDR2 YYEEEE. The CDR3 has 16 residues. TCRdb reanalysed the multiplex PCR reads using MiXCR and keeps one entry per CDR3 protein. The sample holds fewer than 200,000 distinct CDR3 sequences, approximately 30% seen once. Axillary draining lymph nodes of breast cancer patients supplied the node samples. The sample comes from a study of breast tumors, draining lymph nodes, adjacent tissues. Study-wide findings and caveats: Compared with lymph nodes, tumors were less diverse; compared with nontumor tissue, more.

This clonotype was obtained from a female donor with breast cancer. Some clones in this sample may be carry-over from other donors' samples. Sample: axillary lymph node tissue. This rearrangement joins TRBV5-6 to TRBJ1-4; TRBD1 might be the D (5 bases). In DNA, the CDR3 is TGTGCCAGCAGCCTCTGGGCCACGCGGGGGAATGAAAAACTGTTTTTT. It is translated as CASSLWATRGNEKLFF.